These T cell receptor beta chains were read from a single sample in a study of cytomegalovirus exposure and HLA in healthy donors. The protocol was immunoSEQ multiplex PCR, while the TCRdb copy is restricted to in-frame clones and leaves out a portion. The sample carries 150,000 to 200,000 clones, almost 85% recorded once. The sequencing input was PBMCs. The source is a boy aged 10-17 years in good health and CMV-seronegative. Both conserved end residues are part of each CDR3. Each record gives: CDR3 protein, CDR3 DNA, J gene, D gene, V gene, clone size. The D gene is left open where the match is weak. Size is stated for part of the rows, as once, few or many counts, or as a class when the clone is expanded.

CASSVGTKTYEQYF	TGTGCCAGCAGCGTAGGGACTAAAACCTACGAGCAGTACTTC	TRBJ2-7	NA	TRBV9	NA
CASNPGRGIETQYF	TGTGCCAGCAATCCTGGGAGGGGGATAGAGACCCAGTACTTC	TRBJ2-5	NA	TRBV27	NA
CSASRPSEQYF	TGCAGTGCTAGTCGCCCGAGCGAGCAGTACTTC	TRBJ2-7	NA	TRBV20-1	once
CASSLVQALYNSPLHF	TGTGCCAGCAGCTTAGTTCAGGCCCTCTATAATTCACCCCTCCACTTT	TRBJ1-6	NA	TRBV7-2	once
CASSPTGSSYNSPLHF	TGTGCCAGCAGCCCGACAGGTAGCTCCTATAATTCACCCCTCCACTTT	TRBJ1-6	NA	TRBV9	NA
CASSLGGQEGYEQYF	TGTGCCAGCAGCTTAGGTGGGCAAGAGGGCTACGAGCAGTACTTC	TRBJ2-7	NA	TRBV7-9	NA
CASMQTQGSYGYTF	TGTGCCAGCATGCAAACTCAGGGGTCCTATGGCTACACCTTC	TRBJ1-2	NA	TRBV6-5	once
CASSSTRQGFSYEQYF	TGTGCCAGCAGTTCTACCAGACAGGGCTTCTCCTACGAGCAGTACTTC	TRBJ2-7	TRBD1	TRBV28	NA
CASSEKARLNTGELFF	TGTGCCAGCAGTGAAAAGGCCAGGCTGAACACCGGGGAGCTGTTTTTT	TRBJ2-2	NA	TRBV25-1	NA
CASSIDRGSTEAFF	TGTGCCAGCAGCATCGACAGGGGGAGCACTGAAGCTTTCTTT	TRBJ1-1	TRBD1	TRBV6-5	few
CASSSPSGRGTYEQYF	TGTGCCAGCAGTAGCCCTAGCGGGAGGGGGACCTACGAGCAGTACTTC	TRBJ2-7	TRBD2	TRBV25-1	once
CASAETGDFNQPQHF	TGTGCCAGCGCCGAAACAGGGGATTTTAATCAGCCCCAGCATTTT	TRBJ1-5	TRBD1	TRBV18	NA
CASSSPFSDGSYEQYF	TGTGCCAGCAGCTCCCCCTTTAGCGACGGATCCTACGAGCAGTACTTC	TRBJ2-7	NA	TRBV5-6	NA
CASSLGLAGDSEAFF	TGCGCCAGCAGCTTAGGCCTTGCTGGGGACAGTGAAGCTTTCTTT	TRBJ1-1	TRBD1	TRBV5-1	NA
CASSLDSPYEQYF	TGTGCCAGCAGCTTGGACAGCCCCTACGAGCAGTACTTC	TRBJ2-7	NA	TRBV7-9	NA
CASSESQSHEQYF	TGCGCCAGCAGTGAGTCCCAAAGCCACGAGCAGTACTTC	TRBJ2-7	NA	TRBV10-2	NA
CASSDRGETQYF	TGTGCCAGCAGCGACAGGGGTGAGACCCAGTACTTC	TRBJ2-5	TRBD1	TRBV5-6	NA
CASSLLSGNTIYF	TGTGCCAGCAGCTTATTGTCGGGAAACACCATATATTTT	TRBJ1-3	NA	TRBV7-2	NA
CASSGSTNTEAFF	TGTGCCAGCAGTGGGTCGACTAACACTGAAGCTTTCTTT	TRBJ1-1	NA	TRBV6-1	once
CASTKTGGAEAFF	TGTGCCAGTACGAAAACAGGGGGCGCTGAAGCTTTCTTT	TRBJ1-1	TRBD1	TRBV19	NA
CSSSPTSGGPSSYEQYF	TGTTCCAGCAGCCCGACTAGCGGGGGCCCTTCGTCCTACGAGCAGTACTTC	TRBJ2-7	TRBD2	TRBV7-9	NA
CSVETPGQRRGNTIYF	TGCAGCGTTGAGACCCCGGGACAGCGACGTGGAAACACCATATATTTT	TRBJ1-3	TRBD1	TRBV29-1	NA
CASSQERQHGYTF	TGCGCCAGCAGCCAAGAGCGTCAACATGGCTACACCTTC	TRBJ1-2	NA	TRBV4-3	NA
CASSWTGAVHEQYF	TGTGCCAGCAGCTGGACAGGGGCGGTCCACGAGCAGTACTTC	TRBJ2-7	TRBD1	TRBV5-8	NA
CASSRVTGGDTQYF	TGTGCCAGCTCGCGGGTGACGGGGGGCGATACGCAGTATTTT	TRBJ2-3	NA	TRBV18	NA
CASSGSRVFF	TGTGCCAGCAGCGGGAGCCGAGTGTTCTTC	TRBJ2-1	NA	TRBV9	once
CSVTQGTSIGTIYF	TGCAGCGTCACACAGGGCACATCGATCGGCACCATATATTTT	TRBJ1-3	NA	TRBV29-1	NA
CASSLVPVGAGPSTDTQYF	TGCGCCAGCAGCTTGGTCCCGGTGGGAGCGGGCCCCTCCACAGATACGCAGTATTTT	TRBJ2-3	NA	TRBV5-1	NA
CAISQVDTIYF	TGTGCCATCAGCCAGGTGGACACCATATATTTT	TRBJ1-3	NA	TRBV10-3	NA
CASSIDTYYGYTF	TGTGCCAGCAGTATTGACACCTACTATGGCTACACCTTC	TRBJ1-2	NA	TRBV6-1	NA
CASSVAGGQYNEQFF	TGTGCCAGCAGCGTAGCGGGAGGGCAATACAATGAGCAGTTCTTC	TRBJ2-1	TRBD2	TRBV9	NA
CASSKGGAGDTQYF	TGTGCCAGCAGTAAGGGGGGGGCGGGCGATACGCAGTATTTT	TRBJ2-3	NA	TRBV28	NA
CASRAVGGQGTDTQYF	TGTGCCAGTAGAGCTGTCGGGGGACAGGGCACAGATACGCAGTATTTT	TRBJ2-3	TRBD1	TRBV19	few
CASSGSVTQGSRYEQYF	TGTGCCAGCAGTGGTTCCGTTACGCAGGGTTCTAGGTACGAGCAGTACTTC	TRBJ2-7	NA	TRBV6-1	NA
CASSVAGGHVEQFF	TGTGCCAGCAGCGTAGCGGGAGGGCATGTTGAGCAGTTCTTC	TRBJ2-1	TRBD2	TRBV9	NA
CASSPHVFSREGYNEQFF	TGTGCCAGCAGCCCTCATGTGTTCTCGCGGGAGGGCTACAATGAGCAGTTCTTC	TRBJ2-1	TRBD2	TRBV7-3	NA
CASRTGGTEAFF	TGCGCCAGCAGGACAGGGGGGACTGAAGCTTTCTTT	TRBJ1-1	TRBD1	TRBV4-1	NA
CASSGTGRGTEAFF	TGTGCCAGCAGCGGAACAGGGAGGGGCACTGAAGCTTTCTTT	TRBJ1-1	NA	TRBV9	NA
CASSLDAGNGYTF	TGTGCCAGCAGCTTGGATGCGGGAAACGGCTACACCTTC	TRBJ1-2	NA	TRBV5-6	NA
CATSRDVSGPTGELFF	TGTGCCACCAGCAGAGATGTCTCAGGGCCCACCGGGGAGCTGTTTTTT	TRBJ2-2	NA	TRBV15	NA
CASSYLGQGAFF	TGTGCCAGCAGTTACTTAGGACAGGGGGCTTTCTTT	TRBJ1-1	TRBD1	TRBV6-6	NA
CASSGGTSGTDTQYF	TGTGCCAGCAGTGGCGGGACTAGCGGAACAGATACGCAGTATTTT	TRBJ2-3	TRBD2	TRBV6-4	few
CASSLVPGLAVSYNEQFF	TGTGCCAGCAGCTTAGTACCGGGACTAGCGGTTTCCTACAATGAGCAGTTCTTC	TRBJ2-1	TRBD2	TRBV7-2	NA
CASSLEGQYNEQFF	TGTGCCAGCAGCTTAGAGGGACAGTACAATGAGCAGTTCTTC	TRBJ2-1	TRBD1	TRBV7-9	NA
CASTSVNTGELFF	TGTGCCAGCACTTCGGTGAACACCGGGGAGCTGTTTTTT	TRBJ2-2	NA	TRBV27	NA
CASSLAQQEYTQYF	TGTGCCAGCAGCTTAGCCCAACAGGAGTATACGCAGTATTTT	TRBJ2-3	NA	TRBV7-9	NA
CASSSSTGFQPQHF	TGTGCCAGCAGTTCCTCCACAGGGTTTCAGCCCCAGCATTTT	TRBJ1-5	NA	TRBV28	NA
CASSVEGGLAGEETQYF	TGTGCCAGCAGCGTAGAGGGGGGACTAGCAGGGGAGGAGACCCAGTACTTC	TRBJ2-5	TRBD2	TRBV9	NA
CASSNLGAMGNAEAFF	TGTGCCAGCAGCAACCTAGGGGCTATGGGGAACGCTGAAGCTTTCTTT	TRBJ1-1	NA	TRBV5-6	NA
CASRGTGQETQYF	TGTGCCAGCAGGGGGACAGGTCAAGAGACCCAGTACTTC	TRBJ2-5	TRBD1	TRBV2	NA
CASSQAEQGTLSYEQYF	TGTGCCAGCAGCCAAGCCGAACAGGGGACCCTCTCCTACGAGCAGTACTTC	TRBJ2-7	TRBD1	TRBV4-2	NA
CATSSRRGTGELFF	TGTGCCACCAGCAGCAGGAGGGGCACCGGGGAGCTGTTTTTT	TRBJ2-2	NA	TRBV15	NA
CASSHSGDRSYNSPLHF	TGCGCCAGCAGTCACTCGGGGGATCGGTCCTATAATTCACCCCTCCACTTT	TRBJ1-6	NA	TRBV23-1	NA
CASSLDDTNYGYTF	TGTGCCAGCAGCTTAGATGACACTAACTATGGCTACACCTTC	TRBJ1-2	NA	TRBV7-2	NA
CASSSEGLEDNEQFF	TGTGCCAGCAGTTCGGAGGGACTAGAAGACAATGAGCAGTTCTTC	TRBJ2-1	TRBD2	TRBV11-2	NA
CASSSRDSGARTEAFF	TGTGCCAGCTCTAGCCGGGACAGTGGGGCACGCACTGAAGCTTTCTTT	TRBJ1-1	TRBD1	TRBV18	NA